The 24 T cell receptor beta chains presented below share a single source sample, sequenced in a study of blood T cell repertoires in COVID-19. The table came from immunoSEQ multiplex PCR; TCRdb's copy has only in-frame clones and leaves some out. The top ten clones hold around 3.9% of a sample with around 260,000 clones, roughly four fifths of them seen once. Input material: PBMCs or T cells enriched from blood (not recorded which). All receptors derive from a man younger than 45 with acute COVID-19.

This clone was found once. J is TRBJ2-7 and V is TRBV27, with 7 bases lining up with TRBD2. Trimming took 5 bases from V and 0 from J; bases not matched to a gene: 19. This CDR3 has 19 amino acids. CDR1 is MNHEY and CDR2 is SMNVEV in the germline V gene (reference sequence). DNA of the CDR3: TGTGCCAGCAGTAAGTCTCGCGGGAGTTCTAGTATCCCCTCCTACGAGCAGTACGTC. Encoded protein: CASSKSRGSSSIPSYEQYV.

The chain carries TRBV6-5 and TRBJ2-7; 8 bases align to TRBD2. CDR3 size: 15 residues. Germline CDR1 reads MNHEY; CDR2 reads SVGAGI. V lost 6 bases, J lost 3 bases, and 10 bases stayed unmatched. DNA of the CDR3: TGTGCCAGCAGGCAGGAAATAGCGGGGTTCTACGAGCAGTACGTC. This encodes CASRQEIAGFYEQYV.

CDR3 in amino acids: CASSVEAGSPLHF. The CDR3 DNA is TGTGCCAGCAGCGTGGAGGCCGGATCACCCCTCCACTTT. The genes are TRBV13 and TRBJ1-6, with D uncertain. Trimming cost V 5 bases and J 10 bases, with 12 bases left between them. This CDR3 is built from 13 residues. Germline V gene sequence: CDR1 PRHDT, CDR2 FYEKMQ (reference sequence).

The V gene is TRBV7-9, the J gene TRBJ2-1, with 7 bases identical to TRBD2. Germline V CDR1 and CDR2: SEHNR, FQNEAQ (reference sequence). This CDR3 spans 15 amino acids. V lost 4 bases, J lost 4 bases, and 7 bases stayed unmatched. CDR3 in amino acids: CASSSSPGGYNEQFF. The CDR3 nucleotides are TGTGCCAGCAGCTCCTCTCCGGGAGGATACAATGAGCAGTTCTTC.

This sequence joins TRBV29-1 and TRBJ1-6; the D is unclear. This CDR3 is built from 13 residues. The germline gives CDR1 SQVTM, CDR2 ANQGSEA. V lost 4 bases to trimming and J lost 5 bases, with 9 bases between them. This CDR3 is CSVARGNNSPLHF. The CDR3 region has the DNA TGCAGCGTTGCACGGGGAAATAATTCACCCCTCCACTTT.

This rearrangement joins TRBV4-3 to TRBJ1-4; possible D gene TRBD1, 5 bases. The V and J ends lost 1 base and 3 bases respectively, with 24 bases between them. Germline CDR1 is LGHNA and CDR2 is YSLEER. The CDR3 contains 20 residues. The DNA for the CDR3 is TGCGCCAGCAGCCAAGGGGTCTATGGGGGGGGAGGCCGTGCTAATGAAAAACTGTTTTTT. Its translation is CASSQGVYGGGGRANEKLFF.

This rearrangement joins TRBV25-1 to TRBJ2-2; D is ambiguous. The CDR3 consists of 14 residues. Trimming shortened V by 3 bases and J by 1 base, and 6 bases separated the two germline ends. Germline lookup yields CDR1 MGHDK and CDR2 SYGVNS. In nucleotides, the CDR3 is TGTGCCAGCAGTGACACGGGGAACACCGGGGAGCTGTTTTTT. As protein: CASSDTGNTGELFF.

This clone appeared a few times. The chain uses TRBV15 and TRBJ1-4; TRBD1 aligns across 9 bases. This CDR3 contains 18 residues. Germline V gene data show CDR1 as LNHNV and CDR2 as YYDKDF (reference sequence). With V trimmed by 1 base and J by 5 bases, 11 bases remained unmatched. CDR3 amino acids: CATSRGLTGQGFNEKLFF. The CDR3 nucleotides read TGTGCCACCAGCAGAGGGTTAACGGGACAGGGATTCAATGAAAAACTGTTTTTT.

The CDR3 DNA is TGTGCCAGCAGCCTCCCGGGGAACACTGAAGCTTTCTTT. Amino acid sequence: CASSLPGNTEAFF. The V and J genes are TRBV12-3 or TRBV12-4 and TRBJ1-1, with D hard to call. This CDR3 is built from 13 residues. Trimming took off 6 bases at V and 1 base at J, with 9 bases between the two ends.

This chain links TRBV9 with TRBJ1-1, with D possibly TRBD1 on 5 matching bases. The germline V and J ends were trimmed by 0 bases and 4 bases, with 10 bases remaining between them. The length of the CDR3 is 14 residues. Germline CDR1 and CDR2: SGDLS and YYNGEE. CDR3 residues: CASSVGGTGTEAFF. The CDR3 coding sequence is TGTGCCAGCAGCGTAGGGGGAACAGGCACTGAAGCTTTCTTT.

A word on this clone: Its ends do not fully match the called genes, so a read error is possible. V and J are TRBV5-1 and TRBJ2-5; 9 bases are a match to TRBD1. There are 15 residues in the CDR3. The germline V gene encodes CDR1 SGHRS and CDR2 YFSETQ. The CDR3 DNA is TGTGCCAGCAGCTTCTCACAGGGGGCAGGGGAGACCCAGTACTTC. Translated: CASSFSQGAGETQYF.

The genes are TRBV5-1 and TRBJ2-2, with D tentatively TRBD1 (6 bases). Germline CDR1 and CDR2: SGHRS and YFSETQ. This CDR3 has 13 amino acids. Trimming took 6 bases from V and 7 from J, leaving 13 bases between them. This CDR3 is CASNRANGGELFF. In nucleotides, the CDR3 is TGCGCCAGCAACAGGGCCAACGGCGGGGAGCTGTTTTTT.

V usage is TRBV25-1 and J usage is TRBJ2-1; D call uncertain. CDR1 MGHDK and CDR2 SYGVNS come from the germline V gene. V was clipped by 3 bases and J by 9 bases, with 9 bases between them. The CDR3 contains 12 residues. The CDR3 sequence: CASSDLTSEQFF. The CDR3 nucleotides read TGTGCCAGCAGTGATTTGACATCTGAGCAGTTCTTC.

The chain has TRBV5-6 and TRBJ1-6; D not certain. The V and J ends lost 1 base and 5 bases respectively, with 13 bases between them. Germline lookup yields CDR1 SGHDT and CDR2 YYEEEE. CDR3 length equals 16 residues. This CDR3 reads CASSLIWQVDNSPLHF. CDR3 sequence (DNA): TGTGCCAGCAGCTTGATCTGGCAGGTCGATAATTCACCCCTCCACTTT.

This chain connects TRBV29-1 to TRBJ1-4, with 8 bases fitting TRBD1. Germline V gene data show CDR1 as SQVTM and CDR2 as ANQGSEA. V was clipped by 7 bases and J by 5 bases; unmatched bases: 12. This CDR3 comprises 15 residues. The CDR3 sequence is CSARLPGTGNEKLFF. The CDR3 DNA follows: TGCAGCGCCCGTTTGCCCGGGACAGGAAATGAAAAACTGTTTTTT.

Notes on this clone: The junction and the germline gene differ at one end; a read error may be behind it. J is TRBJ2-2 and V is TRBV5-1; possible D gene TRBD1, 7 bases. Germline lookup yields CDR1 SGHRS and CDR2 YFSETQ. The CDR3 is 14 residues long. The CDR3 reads CASSTSGGTGELFF. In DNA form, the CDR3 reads TGTGCCAGCAGCACATCAGGGGGGACCGGGGAGCTGTTTTTT.

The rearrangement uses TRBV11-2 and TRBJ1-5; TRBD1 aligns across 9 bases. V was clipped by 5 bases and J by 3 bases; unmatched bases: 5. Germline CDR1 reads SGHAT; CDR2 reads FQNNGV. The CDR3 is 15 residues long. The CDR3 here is CASSPGQGNNQPQHF. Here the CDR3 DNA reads TGTGCCAGCAGCCCAGGACAGGGGAACAATCAGCCCCAGCATTTT.

CDR3 coding DNA: TGTGCCAGTAGTATCATTCAAGCTGAAAAACTGTTTTTT. It is translated as CASSIIQAEKLFF. The chain links TRBV19 to TRBJ1-4; D is ambiguous. From germline, CDR1 is LNHDA and CDR2 SQIVND (reference sequence). The length of the CDR3 is 13 residues. The germline V and J ends were trimmed by 3 bases and 7 bases, with 9 bases remaining between them.

The DNA of the CDR3 is TGTGCCAGCAGCGAGACAGGGTATGGAAACACCATATATTTT. Translation gives CASSETGYGNTIYF. J is TRBJ1-3 and V is TRBV7-9; 7 bases match TRBD1. The CDR3 length is 14 residues. Germline values: CDR1 SEHNR, CDR2 FQNEAQ (reference sequence). V lost 5 bases to trimming and J lost 3 bases; unmatched junction nucleotides: 4.

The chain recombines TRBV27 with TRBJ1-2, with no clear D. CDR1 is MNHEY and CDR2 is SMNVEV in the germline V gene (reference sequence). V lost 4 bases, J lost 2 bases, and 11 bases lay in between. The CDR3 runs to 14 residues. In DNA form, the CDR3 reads TGTGCCAGCAGTTCCTCGTACCAGAACTATGGCTACACCTTC. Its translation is CASSSSYQNYGYTF.

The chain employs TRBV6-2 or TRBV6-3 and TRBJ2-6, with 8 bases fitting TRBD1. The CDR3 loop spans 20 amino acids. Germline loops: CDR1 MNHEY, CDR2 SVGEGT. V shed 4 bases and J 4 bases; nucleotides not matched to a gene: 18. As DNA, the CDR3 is TGTGCCAGCAGTTCTTGGGGCGGGGACAGGCGAATTACCGGGGCCAACGTCCTGACTTTC. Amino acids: CASSSWGGDRRITGANVLTF.

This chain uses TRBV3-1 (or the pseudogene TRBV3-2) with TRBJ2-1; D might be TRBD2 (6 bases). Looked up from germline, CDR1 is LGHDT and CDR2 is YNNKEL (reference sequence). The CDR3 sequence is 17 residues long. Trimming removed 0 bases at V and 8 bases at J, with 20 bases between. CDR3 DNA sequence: TGTGCCAGCAGCCAAGAGACAAGCTTGTTCAGCGGGTATGAGCAGTTCTTC. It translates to CASSQETSLFSGYEQFF.

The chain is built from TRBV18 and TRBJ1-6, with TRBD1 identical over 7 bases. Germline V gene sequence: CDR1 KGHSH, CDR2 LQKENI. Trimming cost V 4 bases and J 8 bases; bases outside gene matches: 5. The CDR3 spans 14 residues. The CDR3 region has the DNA TGTGCCAGCTCACTCGACAGGGATTATTCACCCCTCCACTTT. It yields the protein CASSLDRDYSPLHF.

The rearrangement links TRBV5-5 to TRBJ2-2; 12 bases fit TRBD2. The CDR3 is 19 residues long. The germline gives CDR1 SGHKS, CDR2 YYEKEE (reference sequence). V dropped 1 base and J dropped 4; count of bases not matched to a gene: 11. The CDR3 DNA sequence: TGTGCCAGCAGCTTGATTCCCGGGACTAGCGGGTCTAGCACCGGGGAGCTGTTTTTT. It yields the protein CASSLIPGTSGSSTGELFF.